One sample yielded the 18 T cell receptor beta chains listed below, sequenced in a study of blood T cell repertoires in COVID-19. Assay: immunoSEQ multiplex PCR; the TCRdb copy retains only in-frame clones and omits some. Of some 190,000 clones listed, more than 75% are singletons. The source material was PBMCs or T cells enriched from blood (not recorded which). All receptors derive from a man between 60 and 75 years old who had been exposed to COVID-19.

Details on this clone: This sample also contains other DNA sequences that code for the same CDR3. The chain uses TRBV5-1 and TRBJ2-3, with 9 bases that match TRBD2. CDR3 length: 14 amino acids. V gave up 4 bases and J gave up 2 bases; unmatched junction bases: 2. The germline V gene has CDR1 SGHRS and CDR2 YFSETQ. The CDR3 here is CASSLAGFTDTQYF. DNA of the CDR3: TGCGCCAGCAGCCTAGCGGGATTCACAGATACGCAGTATTTT.

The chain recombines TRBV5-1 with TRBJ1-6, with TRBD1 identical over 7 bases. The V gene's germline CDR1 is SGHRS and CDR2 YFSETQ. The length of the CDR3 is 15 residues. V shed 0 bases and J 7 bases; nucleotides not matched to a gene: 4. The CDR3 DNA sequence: TGCGCCAGCAGCTTGGAGGGACAGAAGAATTCACCCCTCCACTTT. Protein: CASSLEGQKNSPLHF.

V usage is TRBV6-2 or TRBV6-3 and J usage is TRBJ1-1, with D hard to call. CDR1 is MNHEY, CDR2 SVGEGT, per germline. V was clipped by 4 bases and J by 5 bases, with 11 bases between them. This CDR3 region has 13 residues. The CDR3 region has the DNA TGTGCCAGCAGTTTCGGGGTGAGGACTGAAGCTTTCTTT. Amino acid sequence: CASSFGVRTEAFF.

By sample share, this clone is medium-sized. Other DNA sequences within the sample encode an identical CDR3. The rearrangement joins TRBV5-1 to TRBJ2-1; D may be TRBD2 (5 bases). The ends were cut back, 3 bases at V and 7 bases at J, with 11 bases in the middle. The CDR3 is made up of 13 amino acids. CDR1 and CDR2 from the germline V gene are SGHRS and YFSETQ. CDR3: CASSSLAGNEQFF. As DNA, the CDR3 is TGCGCCAGCAGCTCCCTAGCAGGAAATGAGCAGTTCTTC.

The CDR3 here is CASSPRLAGGGTQYF. The CDR3 region has the DNA TGTGCCAGCAGTCCAAGACTAGCGGGAGGGGGGACCCAGTACTTC. This chain connects TRBV7-2 to TRBJ2-5; TRBD2 matches at 14 bases. The length of the CDR3 is 15 residues. V lost 6 bases to trimming and J lost 7 bases; unmatched junction nucleotides: 7. Germline loops: CDR1 SGHTA, CDR2 FQGNSA. Together with reference TRBV7-2 and TRBJ2-5, the CDR3 gives the full variable domain: GAGVSQSPSNKVTEKGKDVELRCDPISGHTALYWYRQSLGQGLEFLIYFQGNSAPDKSGLPSDRFSAERTGGSVSTLTIQRTQQEDSAVYLCASSPRLAGGGTQYFGPGTRLLVL.

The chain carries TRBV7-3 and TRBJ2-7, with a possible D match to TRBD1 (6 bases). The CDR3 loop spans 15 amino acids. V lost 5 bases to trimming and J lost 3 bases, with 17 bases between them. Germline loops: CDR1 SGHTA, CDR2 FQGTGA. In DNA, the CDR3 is TGTGCCAGCAGCAAGAGGGCAGGGGCTGGCTACGAGCAGTACTTC. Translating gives CASSKRAGAGYEQYF.

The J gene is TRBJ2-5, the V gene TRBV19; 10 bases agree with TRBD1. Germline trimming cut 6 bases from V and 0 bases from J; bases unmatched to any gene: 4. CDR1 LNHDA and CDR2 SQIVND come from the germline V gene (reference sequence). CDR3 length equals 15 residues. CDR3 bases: TGTGCCAGTAGCCAGGACAGGGGGTACCAAGAGACCCAGTACTTC. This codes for CASSQDRGYQETQYF.

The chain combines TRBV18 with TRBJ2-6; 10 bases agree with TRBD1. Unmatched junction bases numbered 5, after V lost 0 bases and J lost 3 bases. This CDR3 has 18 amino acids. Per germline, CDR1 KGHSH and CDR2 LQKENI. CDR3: CASSPPTGGAIGANVLTF. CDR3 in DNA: TGTGCCAGCTCACCACCGACAGGGGGCGCGATTGGGGCCAACGTCCTGACTTTC. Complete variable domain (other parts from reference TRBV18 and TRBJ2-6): NAGVMQNPRHLVRRRGQEARLRCSPMKGHSHVYWYRQLPEEGLKFMVYLQKENIIDESGMPKERFSAEFPKEGPSILRIQQVVRGDSAAYFCASSPPTGGAIGANVLTFGAGSRLTVL.

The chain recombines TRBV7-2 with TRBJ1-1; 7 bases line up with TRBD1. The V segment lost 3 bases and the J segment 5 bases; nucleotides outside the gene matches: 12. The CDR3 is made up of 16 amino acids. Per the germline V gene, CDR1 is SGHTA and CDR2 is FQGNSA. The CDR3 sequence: CASSFLFRQGETEAFF. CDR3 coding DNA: TGTGCCAGCAGCTTCCTCTTCAGACAGGGTGAAACTGAAGCTTTCTTT.

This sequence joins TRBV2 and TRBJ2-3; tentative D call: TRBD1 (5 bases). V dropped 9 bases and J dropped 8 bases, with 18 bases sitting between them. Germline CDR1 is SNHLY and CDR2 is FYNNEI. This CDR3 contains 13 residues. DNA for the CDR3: TGTGCCAGTGCTGGGCAGGGTACGGGTACGCAGTATTTT. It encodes CASAGQGTGTQYF.

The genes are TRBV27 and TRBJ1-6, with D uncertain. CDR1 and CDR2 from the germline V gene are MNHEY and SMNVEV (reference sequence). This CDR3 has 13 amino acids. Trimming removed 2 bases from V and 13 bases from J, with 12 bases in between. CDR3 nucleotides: TGTGCCAGCAGTTTAAACGGAGGGCTGCCCCTCCACTTT. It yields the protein CASSLNGGLPLHF.

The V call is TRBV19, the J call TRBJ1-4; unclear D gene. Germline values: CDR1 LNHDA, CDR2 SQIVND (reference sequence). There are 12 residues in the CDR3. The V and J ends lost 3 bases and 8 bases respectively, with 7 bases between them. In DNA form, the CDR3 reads TGTGCCAGTAGTATCGCCCGGGAAAAACTGTTTTTT. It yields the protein CASSIAREKLFF. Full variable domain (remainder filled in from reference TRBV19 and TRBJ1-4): DGGITQSPKYLFRKEGQNVTLSCEQNLNHDAMYWYRQDPGQGLRLIYYSQIVNDFQKGDIAEGYSVSREKKESFPLTVTSAQKNPTAFYLCASSIAREKLFFGSGTQLSVL.

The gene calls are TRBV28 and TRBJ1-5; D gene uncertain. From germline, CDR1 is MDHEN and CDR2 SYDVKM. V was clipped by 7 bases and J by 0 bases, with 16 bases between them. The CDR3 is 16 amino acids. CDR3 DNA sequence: TGTGCCAGCATAACGGGAAACGCGGTTAGCAATCAGCCCCAGCATTTT. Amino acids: CASITGNAVSNQPQHF.

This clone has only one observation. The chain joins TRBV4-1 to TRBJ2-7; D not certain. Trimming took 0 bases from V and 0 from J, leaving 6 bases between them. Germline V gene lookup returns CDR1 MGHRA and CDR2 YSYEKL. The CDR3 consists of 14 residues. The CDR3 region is CASSQDRVSYEQYF. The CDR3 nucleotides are TGCGCCAGCAGCCAAGACCGAGTCTCCTACGAGCAGTACTTC.

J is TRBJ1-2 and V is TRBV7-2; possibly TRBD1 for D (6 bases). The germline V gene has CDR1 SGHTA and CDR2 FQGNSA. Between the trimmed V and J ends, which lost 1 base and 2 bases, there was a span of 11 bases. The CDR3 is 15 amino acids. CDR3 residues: CASSLVLTGNYGYTF. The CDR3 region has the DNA TGTGCCAGCAGCTTAGTATTGACAGGAAACTATGGCTACACCTTC.

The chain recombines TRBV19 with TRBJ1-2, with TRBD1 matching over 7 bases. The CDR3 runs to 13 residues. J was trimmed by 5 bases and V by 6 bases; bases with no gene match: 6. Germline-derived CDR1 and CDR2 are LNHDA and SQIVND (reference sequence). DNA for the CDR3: TGTGCCAGTAGGACCACAGGGGAGTATGGCTACACCTTC. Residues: CASRTTGEYGYTF.

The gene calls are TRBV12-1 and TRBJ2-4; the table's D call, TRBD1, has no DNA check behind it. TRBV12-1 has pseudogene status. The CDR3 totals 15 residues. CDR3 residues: CASTVMGRGKNIQYF. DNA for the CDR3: TGTGCCAGCACCGTGATGGGCAGGGGCAAAAACATTCAGTACTTC.

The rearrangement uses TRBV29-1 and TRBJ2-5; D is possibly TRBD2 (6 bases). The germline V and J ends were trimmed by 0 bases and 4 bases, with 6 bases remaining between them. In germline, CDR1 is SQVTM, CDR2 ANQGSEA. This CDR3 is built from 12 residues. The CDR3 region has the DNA TGCAGCGTTGAAGAGGGGGGAGAGACCCAGTACTTC. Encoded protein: CSVEEGGETQYF.